Listed here are 28 T cell receptor beta chains from one sample, sequenced in a study of blood T cell repertoires in COVID-19. TCRdb keeps only in-frame clones here, not all; method: immunoSEQ multiplex PCR. This table holds some 29,000 clones, 89% found once. Sequencing was done on a sample of peripheral blood. These receptors were taken from a human donor in a cohort sampled during active COVID-19.

V and J are TRBV28 and TRBJ2-6; 8 nucleotides match TRBD1. The CDR3 runs 18 residues. Germline V gene data show CDR1 as MDHEN and CDR2 as SYDVKM. V shed 6 bases and J 1 base; nucleotides not matched to a gene: 11. The CDR3 loop reads CASSRDRGLTSGANVLTF. CDR3 nucleotides: TGTGCCAGCAGCCGAGACAGGGGTCTAACGTCTGGGGCCAACGTCCTGACTTTC.

The chain has TRBV6-5 and TRBJ1-5, with 7 bases matching TRBD1. Germline-derived CDR1 and CDR2 are MNHEY and SVGAGI. The CDR3 contains 13 residues. V lost 6 bases, J lost 9 bases, and 8 bases stayed unmatched. CDR3 amino acids: CASSGQELLPQHF. DNA of the CDR3: TGTGCCAGCAGCGGACAGGAGCTTCTGCCCCAGCATTTT.

This chain uses TRBV5-1 with TRBJ2-1, with 7 positions matching TRBD1. Germline CDR1 reads SGHRS; CDR2 reads YFSETQ. The CDR3 runs 14 residues. Trimming cost V 4 bases and J 2 bases; bases outside gene matches: 3. The CDR3 DNA reads as TGCGCCAGCAGCCCGGGACAGCCCTACAATGAGCAGTTCTTC. Translation gives CASSPGQPYNEQFF.

J is TRBJ1-2 and V is TRBV29-1; no firm D call. Germline CDR1 is SQVTM and CDR2 is ANQGSEA. The V and J ends lost 5 bases and 14 bases respectively, with 18 bases between them. The CDR3 sequence is 11 residues long. This chain's CDR3 is CSVQNTGIMTF. The CDR3 bases are TGCAGCGTTCAGAACACCGGGATAATGACCTTC.

The chain uses TRBV6-5 and TRBJ2-7, with TRBD2 as a possible D gene (5 bases). Germline assignment: CDR1 MNHEY and CDR2 SVGAGI. V lost 5 bases and J lost 10, with 24 bases in between. The CDR3 loop spans 15 amino acids. CDR3 in amino acids: CASSTSSNPSTSQYF. CDR3 bases: TGTGCCAGCAGTACGTCTAGCAACCCCTCTACGTCTCAGTACTTC.

The V call is TRBV4-1, the J call TRBJ2-3; 11 positions match TRBD2. J lost 4 bases, V lost 0 bases, and 9 bases had no gene match. The length of the CDR3 is 18 residues. The germline gives CDR1 MGHRA, CDR2 YSYEKL. CDR3 DNA: TGCGCCAGCAGCCAAGAAAATGGGCTAGCGGGGGGACCAGATACGCAGTATTTT. Amino acids: CASSQENGLAGGPDTQYF.

The rearrangement links TRBV5-8 to TRBJ1-3; D remains ambiguous. The CDR3 extends over 18 amino acids. Germline V gene data show CDR1 as SGHTS and CDR2 as YDEGEE. V was clipped by 0 bases and J by 2 bases, with 18 bases between them. The DNA for the CDR3 is TGTGCCAGCAGCTTGGGGCTAAGGGAGGCTTTGGCTGGAAACACCATATATTTT. This encodes CASSLGLREALAGNTIYF.

The chain links TRBV19 to TRBJ2-7; D is perhaps TRBD2 (6 bases). CDR3 size: 13 residues. Germline lookup yields CDR1 LNHDA and CDR2 SQIVND (reference sequence). The V end lost 5 bases, the J end lost 6 bases, and 14 bases lay between the germline ends. The CDR3 bases are TGTGCCAGTAGTGTTGAACTAGCATCCGAGCAGTACTTC. Protein product: CASSVELASEQYF.

This chain uses TRBV5-1 with TRBJ2-6; D possibly corresponds to TRBD2 (6 bases). Trimming cost V 0 bases and J 3 bases, with 10 bases left between them. The germline gives CDR1 SGHRS, CDR2 YFSETQ. The CDR3 runs to 16 residues. CDR3 bases: TGCGCCAGCAGCTTGGGTGCGGGATTTGGGGCCAACGTCCTGACTTTC. This translates into CASSLGAGFGANVLTF.

Only a few counts were recorded for this clone. V is TRBV9 and J is TRBJ1-4; D is possibly TRBD1 (5 bases). The V and J ends lost 1 base and 5 bases respectively, with 9 bases between them. CDR3 length: 14 amino acids. CDR1 and CDR2 (germline): SGDLS, YYNGEE. The CDR3 loop reads CASSVHTGNEKLFF. CDR3 DNA: TGTGCCAGCAGCGTACACACAGGAAATGAAAAACTGTTTTTT. Full variable domain (missing parts from reference TRBV9 and TRBJ1-4): DSGVTQTPKHLITATGQRVTLRCSPRSGDLSVYWYQQSLDQGLQFLIQYYNGEERAKGNILERFSAQQFPDLHSELNLSSLELGDSALYFCASSVHTGNEKLFFGSGTQLSVL.

The chain employs TRBV6-1 and TRBJ2-1, with D possibly matching TRBD1 (5 bases). The CDR3 extends over 15 amino acids. V shed 2 bases and J shed 6 bases, with 14 bases lying between them. Germline CDR1 MNHNS, CDR2 SASEGT. This CDR3 reads CASSERGVSGNEQFF. The CDR3 nucleotides are TGTGCCAGCAGTGAAAGGGGTGTATCAGGCAATGAGCAGTTCTTC.

The V and J genes are TRBV6-5 and TRBJ2-5, with 7 bases fitting TRBD1. V trimming: 0 bases; J trimming: 4 bases; junction bases outside the gene matches: 5. Germline V gene lookup returns CDR1 MNHEY and CDR2 SVGAGI. This CDR3 has 15 amino acids. This CDR3 is CASSYSGTVLETQYF. The CDR3 DNA sequence: TGTGCCAGCAGTTACTCAGGGACAGTGTTAGAGACCCAGTACTTC.

The chain uses TRBV27 and TRBJ2-5; a weak D match, TRBD1 (5 bases). CDR3 length: 13 amino acids. Trimming stripped 0 bases from V and 4 bases from J, with 6 bases between. Germline V lookup: CDR1 MNHEY, CDR2 SMNVEV (reference sequence). The CDR3 region is CASSLSTGETQYF. As DNA, the CDR3 is TGTGCCAGCAGTTTATCCACAGGAGAGACCCAGTACTTC.

The chain uses TRBV5-4 and TRBJ1-2, with 7 bases that match TRBD1. V shed 4 bases and J 7 bases; nucleotides not matched to a gene: 7. The CDR3 is made up of 13 amino acids. The germline CDR1 and CDR2 sequences are SGHNT and YYREEE (reference sequence). The CDR3 sequence is CASSQHGTVGYTF. The CDR3 coding sequence is TGTGCCAGCAGCCAACACGGGACAGTTGGCTACACCTTC.

In this sample, this clone turned up a few times. The V call is TRBV21-1, the J call TRBJ1-5; TRBD1 reflects the table's D call only, with no check against the DNA. TRBV21-1 corresponds to a pseudogene. This CDR3 has 14 residues. DNA of the CDR3: TGTGCCAGAGAATTTGACAGGGTTCGGCAGCCCCAGCATTTT. It encodes CAREFDRVRQPQHF.

This chain links TRBV6-5 with TRBJ2-3, with 8 nucleotides matching TRBD2. Germline loops: CDR1 MNHEY, CDR2 SVGAGI. Trimming took 0 bases from V and 3 from J; bases not matched to a gene: 2. This CDR3 spans 15 amino acids. The CDR3 DNA reads TGTGCCAGCAGTTACTCCGGCGGGGGGACAGATACGCAGTATTTT. Translation gives CASSYSGGGTDTQYF.

The J gene is TRBJ2-3, the V gene TRBV18; D is perhaps TRBD2 (6 bases). Germline V gene sequence: CDR1 KGHSH, CDR2 LQKENI. The V end lost 6 bases, the J end lost 1 base, and 17 bases lay between the germline ends. This CDR3 has 16 residues. The CDR3 region has the DNA TGTGCCAGCTCCCTCGGGTGGACGGGAGGCACAGATACGCAGTATTTT. Protein product: CASSLGWTGGTDTQYF.

This clone has a single count. The rearrangement joins TRBV5-5 to TRBJ2-6, with D unclear. CDR3 length equals 17 residues. Germline assignment: CDR1 SGHKS and CDR2 YYEKEE (reference sequence). The ends were cut back, 0 bases at V and 0 bases at J, with 10 bases in the middle. The CDR3: CASSLDPRSSGANVLTF. For the CDR3, the DNA is TGTGCCAGCAGCTTGGACCCCAGGTCCTCTGGGGCCAACGTCCTGACTTTC.

The chain links TRBV30 to TRBJ1-1; D gene ambiguous. V lost 5 bases, J lost 5 bases, and 12 bases lay in between. Germline-derived CDR1 and CDR2 are GTSNPN and SVGIG (reference sequence). CDR3 length: 12 amino acids. Here the CDR3 reads CAWGLARTEAFF. The DNA for the CDR3 is TGTGCCTGGGGGTTAGCGCGGACTGAAGCTTTCTTT.

The gene calls are TRBV5-1 and TRBJ2-7; TRBD2 agrees at 11 bases. Germline V gives CDR1 SGHRS, CDR2 YFSETQ. The CDR3 spans 16 residues. V lost 1 base to trimming and J lost 4 bases; unmatched junction nucleotides: 7. CDR3 protein: CASSLLSSGGFYEQYF. CDR3 bases: TGCGCCAGCAGCTTGTTGTCTAGCGGGGGGTTTTACGAGCAGTACTTC. Supplemented by reference TRBV5-1 and TRBJ2-7, the full variable domain reads KAGVTQTPRYLIKTRGQQVTLSCSPISGHRSVSWYQQTPGQGLQFLFEYFSETQRNKGNFPGRFSGRQFSNSRSEMNVSTLELGDSALYLCASSLLSSGGFYEQYFGPGTRLTVT.

This chain joins TRBV5-1 and TRBJ1-6; 8 bases line up with TRBD1. The CDR3 sequence is 14 residues long. CDR1 and CDR2 (germline): SGHRS, YFSETQ. V trimming: 0 bases; J trimming: 10 bases; junction bases outside the gene matches: 3. The CDR3 sequence: CASSLEGDRSPLHF. The CDR3 nucleotides are TGCGCCAGCAGCTTGGAAGGGGACAGGTCACCCCTCCACTTT.

This clone was found a few times. This chain uses TRBV7-2 with TRBJ2-7; no clear D. Germline CDR1 reads SGHTA; CDR2 reads FQGNSA. CDR3 length equals 13 residues. With 2 bases removed from V and 3 bases from J, the gap between germline ends came to 8 bases. In nucleotides, the CDR3 is TGTGCCAGCAGCTTATGGCTTCACTACGAGCAGTACTTC. This sequence encodes CASSLWLHYEQYF.

The rearrangement uses TRBV30 and TRBJ1-5, with D perhaps TRBD1 (6 bases). V was cut by 3 bases and J by 6 bases, with 12 bases left in between. CDR1 is GTSNPN, CDR2 SVGIG, per germline (reference sequence). The CDR3 has 13 residues. The CDR3 sequence is CAWSQGTGQPQHF. For the CDR3, the DNA is TGTGCCTGGAGCCAGGGGACGGGTCAGCCCCAGCATTTT.

This sequence joins TRBV14 and TRBJ2-3; D is perhaps TRBD1 (6 bases). V lost 4 bases and J lost 2, with 19 bases in between. In germline, CDR1 is SGHDN, CDR2 FVKESK. This CDR3 is 17 amino acids long. DNA for the CDR3: TGTGCCAGCAGCCCCACAGTTTTCGGGACACTCACAGATACGCAGTATTTT. Protein: CASSPTVFGTLTDTQYF.

This clone was seen a single time. The V call is TRBV9, the J call TRBJ2-1; 7 nucleotides align to TRBD2. The ends lost 1 base at V and 6 bases at J; junction bases unmatched: 4. The CDR3 sequence is 14 residues long. Germline CDR1 reads SGDLS; CDR2 reads YYNGEE. Written as DNA, the CDR3 is TGTGCCAGCAGCGTACGGTGGGGGGGCAATGAGCAGTTCTTC. Translating it yields CASSVRWGGNEQFF.

The table lists this clone with a count of one. J is TRBJ1-2 and V is TRBV13, with 7 bases identical to TRBD1. V lost 5 bases and J lost 2; bases outside the gene matches: 2. The CDR3 spans 13 residues. CDR1 and CDR2 (germline): PRHDT, FYEKMQ (reference sequence). The CDR3: CASSGDRNYGYTF. CDR3 coding DNA: TGTGCCAGCAGCGGGGACAGAAACTATGGCTACACCTTC.

The chain has TRBV19 and TRBJ1-2; D not certain. Trimming took 4 bases from V and 1 from J, leaving 7 bases between them. This CDR3 contains 13 residues. Germline V gives CDR1 LNHDA, CDR2 SQIVND (reference sequence). This chain's CDR3 is CASSTPINYGYTF. CDR3 nucleotide sequence: TGTGCCAGTAGTACCCCAATTAACTATGGCTACACCTTC. The entire variable domain, with the rest obtained from reference TRBV19 and TRBJ1-2, is as follows: DGGITQSPKYLFRKEGQNVTLSCEQNLNHDAMYWYRQDPGQGLRLIYYSQIVNDFQKGDIAEGYSVSREKKESFPLTVTSAQKNPTAFYLCASSTPINYGYTFGSGTRLTVV.

This clone turned up a few times. This chain's CDR3 is CASSAGQSTEAFF. Here the CDR3 DNA reads TGTGCCAGCAGCGCGGGACAGAGCACTGAAGCTTTCTTT. V usage is TRBV7-2 and J usage is TRBJ1-1; 7 positions match TRBD1. The trim removed 5 bases at V and 4 bases at J, leaving 4 bases unmatched. The length of the CDR3 is 13 residues. CDR1 is SGHTA, CDR2 FQGNSA, per germline.